This paragraph covers one T cell receptor beta chain sequence. Its antigen is unknown. Primers: 60 Vbeta forward and 13 Jbeta reverse. Under the authors' procedure: Later reanalysis found 80 million or so unique TCR beta chains, 10 million to 12 million of them shared. Sequenced by immunoSEQ multiplex PCR; TCRdb stores in-frame clones only, minus some. V and J calls and clone size come straight from that table; D and trimming were deduced from the DNA. The sample contains around 160,000 clones, 55% to 70% of which appear only once. The V and J ends lost 5 bases and 3 bases, in that order; junction bases with no gene match: 10. The CDR3 sequence is 15 residues long. Per germline, CDR1 SGHRS and CDR2 YFSETQ. This sample was included in a study of cytomegalovirus exposure and HLA in healthy donors. Study-level information: Approximately 77 million unique TCRs from HLA-typed donors were held in an early release of data. Most genotyped donors, over 70% of around 370, had Caucasian-associated genetic ancestry. Study-level findings and limits: For TCR beta chains, V- and J-gene trimming was later linked to a missense DCLRE1C variant.

The sample comprised PBMCs. The source is a woman between 35 and 50 years old in good health and CMV-seropositive. This chain joins TRBV5-1 and TRBJ1-2, with 7 positions matching TRBD1. Here the CDR3 DNA reads TGCGCCAGCAGTCGTCAGGGGGAGTTCGACTATGGCTACACCTTC. Translation gives CASSRQGEFDYGYTF. Variable domain in full (rest from reference TRBV5-1 and TRBJ1-2): KAGVTQTPRYLIKTRGQQVTLSCSPISGHRSVSWYQQTPGQGLQFLFEYFSETQRNKGNFPGRFSGRQFSNSRSEMNVSTLELGDSALYLCASSRQGEFDYGYTFGSGTRLTVV.